This record concerns one T cell receptor beta chain sequence. The data are from a study of blood T cell repertoires in COVID-19. Study-level background: Spain, Italy and the United States supplied samples that represented acute and convalescent COVID-19. Sample material is recorded as cDNA or gDNA derived from T cells, B-cell-depleted T cells, or PBMCs.

As processed by the authors: Scientists estimated how many nucleated cells there were by amplifying reference gene primers. Only in-frame clones appear in the TCRdb table, and some are missing; sequencing was by immunoSEQ multiplex PCR. The D gene and trimming were derived from the DNA, and the V and J assignments and clone size from that table. The sample lists about 43,000 clones; approximately 88% were seen once. Germline lookup yields CDR1 MNHEY and CDR2 SVGEGT. The CDR3 spans 14 residues. Trimming took 0 bases from V and 7 from J, leaving 12 bases between them. The sample taken for sequencing was peripheral blood. The chain has TRBV6-2 or TRBV6-3 and TRBJ2-5, with D tentatively TRBD2 (5 bases). The sequence derives from a man in his 60s with active COVID-19. CDR3 protein: CASSYSSGFGTQYF. CDR3 coding DNA: TGTGCCAGCAGTTACTCTTCGGGGTTTGGGACCCAGTACTTC.